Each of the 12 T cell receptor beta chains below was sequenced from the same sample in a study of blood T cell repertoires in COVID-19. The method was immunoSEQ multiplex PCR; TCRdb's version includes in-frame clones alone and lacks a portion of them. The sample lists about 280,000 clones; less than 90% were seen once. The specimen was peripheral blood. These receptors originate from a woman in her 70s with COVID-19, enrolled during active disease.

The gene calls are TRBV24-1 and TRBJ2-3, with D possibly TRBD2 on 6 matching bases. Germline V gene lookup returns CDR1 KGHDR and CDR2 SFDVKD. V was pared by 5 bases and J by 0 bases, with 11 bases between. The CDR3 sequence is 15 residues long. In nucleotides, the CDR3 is TGTGCCACCAGTGCACTAGCCCCTAGCACAGATACGCAGTATTTT. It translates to CATSALAPSTDTQYF.

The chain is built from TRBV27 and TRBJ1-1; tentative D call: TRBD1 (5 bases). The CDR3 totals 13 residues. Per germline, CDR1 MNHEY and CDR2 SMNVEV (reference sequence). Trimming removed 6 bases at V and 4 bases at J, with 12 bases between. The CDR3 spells CASRRQGGTEAFF. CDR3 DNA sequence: TGTGCCAGCAGGAGGCAGGGAGGCACTGAAGCTTTCTTT.

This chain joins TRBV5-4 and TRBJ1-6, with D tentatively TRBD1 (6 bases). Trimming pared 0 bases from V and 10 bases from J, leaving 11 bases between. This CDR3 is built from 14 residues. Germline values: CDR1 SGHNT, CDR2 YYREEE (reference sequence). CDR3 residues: CASSLDRAKSPLHF. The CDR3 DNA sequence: TGTGCCAGCAGCTTGGACAGGGCGAAGTCACCCCTCCACTTT.

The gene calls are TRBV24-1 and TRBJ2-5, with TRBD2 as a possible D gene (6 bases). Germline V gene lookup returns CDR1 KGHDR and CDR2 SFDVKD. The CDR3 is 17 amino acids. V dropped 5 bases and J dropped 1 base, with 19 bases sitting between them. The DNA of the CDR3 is TGTGCCACCAGTGGACCCGCCCGGGAGATCGTCCAAGAGACCCAGTACTTC. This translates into CATSGPAREIVQETQYF.

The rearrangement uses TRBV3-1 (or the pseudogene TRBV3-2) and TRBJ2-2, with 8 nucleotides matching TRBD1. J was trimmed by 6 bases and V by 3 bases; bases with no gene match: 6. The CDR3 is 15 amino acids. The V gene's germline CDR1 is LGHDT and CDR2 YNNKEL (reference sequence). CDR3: CASSHHDRGAGELFF. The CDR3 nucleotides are TGTGCCAGCAGCCACCATGACAGGGGAGCCGGGGAGCTGTTTTTT.

CDR3 in amino acids: CASSQWAANTEAFF. The CDR3 bases are TGTGCCAGCAGTCAGTGGGCCGCCAACACTGAAGCTTTCTTT. V gene TRBV28 combines with J gene TRBJ1-1, with D hard to call. CDR1 and CDR2 from the germline V gene are MDHEN and SYDVKM. The CDR3 is 14 amino acids. V was clipped by 5 bases and J by 2 bases, with 12 bases between them.

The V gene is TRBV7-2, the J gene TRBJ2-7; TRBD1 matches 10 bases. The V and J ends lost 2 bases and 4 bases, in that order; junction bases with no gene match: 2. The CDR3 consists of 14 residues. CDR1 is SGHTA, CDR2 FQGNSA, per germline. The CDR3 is CASSLLGQGYEQYF. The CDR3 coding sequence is TGTGCCAGCAGCTTACTGGGACAGGGGTACGAGCAGTACTTC.

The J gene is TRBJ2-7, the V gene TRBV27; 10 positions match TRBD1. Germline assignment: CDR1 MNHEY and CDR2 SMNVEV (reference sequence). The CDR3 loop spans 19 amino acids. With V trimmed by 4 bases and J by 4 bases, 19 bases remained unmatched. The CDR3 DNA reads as TGTGCCAGCAGTTCCCGTCCCGGGACAGGGGTCGGACCTACATACGAGCAGTACTTC. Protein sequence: CASSSRPGTGVGPTYEQYF.

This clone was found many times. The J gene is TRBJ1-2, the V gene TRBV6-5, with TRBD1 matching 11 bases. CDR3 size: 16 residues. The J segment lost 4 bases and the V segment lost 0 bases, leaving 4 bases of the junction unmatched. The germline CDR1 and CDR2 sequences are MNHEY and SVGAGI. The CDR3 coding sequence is TGTGCCAGCAGTTACTCTCGGACAGGGGGCGGCTATGGCTACACCTTC. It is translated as CASSYSRTGGGYGYTF.

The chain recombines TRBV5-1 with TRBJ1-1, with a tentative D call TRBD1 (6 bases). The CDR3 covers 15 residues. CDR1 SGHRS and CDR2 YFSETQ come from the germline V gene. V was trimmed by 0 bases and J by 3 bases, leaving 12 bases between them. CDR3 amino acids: CASSLGAGVHTEAFF. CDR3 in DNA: TGCGCCAGCAGCTTGGGCGCAGGGGTTCACACTGAAGCTTTCTTT.

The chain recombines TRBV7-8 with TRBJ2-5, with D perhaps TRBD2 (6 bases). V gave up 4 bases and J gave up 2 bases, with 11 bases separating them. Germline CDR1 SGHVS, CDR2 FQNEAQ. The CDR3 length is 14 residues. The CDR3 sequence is CASSSQSGQETQYF. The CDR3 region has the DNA TGTGCCAGCAGCTCCCAAAGCGGGCAAGAGACCCAGTACTTC.

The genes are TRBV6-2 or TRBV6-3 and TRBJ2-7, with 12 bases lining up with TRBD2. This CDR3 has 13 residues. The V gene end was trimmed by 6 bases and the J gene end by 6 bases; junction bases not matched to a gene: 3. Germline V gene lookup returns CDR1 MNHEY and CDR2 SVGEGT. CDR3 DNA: TGTGCCAGCAGCCTAGCGGGGGGGCTCGAGCAGTACTTC. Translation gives CASSLAGGLEQYF.